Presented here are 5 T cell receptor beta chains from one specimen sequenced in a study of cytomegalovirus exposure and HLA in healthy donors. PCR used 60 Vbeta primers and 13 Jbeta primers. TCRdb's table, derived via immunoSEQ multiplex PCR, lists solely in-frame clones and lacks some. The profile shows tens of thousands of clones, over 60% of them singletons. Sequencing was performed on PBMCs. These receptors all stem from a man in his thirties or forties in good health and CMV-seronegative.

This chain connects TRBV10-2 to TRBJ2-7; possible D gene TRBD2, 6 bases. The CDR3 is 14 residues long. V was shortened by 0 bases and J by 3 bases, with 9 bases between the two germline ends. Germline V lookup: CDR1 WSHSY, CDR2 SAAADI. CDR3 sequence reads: CASSESGGIYEQYF. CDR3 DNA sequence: TGCGCCAGCAGTGAGTCGGGGGGTATCTACGAGCAGTACTTC.

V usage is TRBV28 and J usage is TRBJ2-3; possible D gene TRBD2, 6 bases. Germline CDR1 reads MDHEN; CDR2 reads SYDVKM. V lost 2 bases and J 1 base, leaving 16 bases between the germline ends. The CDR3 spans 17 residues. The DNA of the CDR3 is TGTGCCAGCAGTTTACCGGGGGAGGTCCTGGGCACAGATACGCAGTATTTT. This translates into CASSLPGEVLGTDTQYF. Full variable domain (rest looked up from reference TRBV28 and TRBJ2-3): DVKVTQSSRYLVKRTGEKVFLECVQDMDHENMFWYRQDPGLGLRLIYFSYDVKMKEKGDIPEGYSVSREKKERFSLILESASTNQTSMYLCASSLPGEVLGTDTQYFGPGTRLTVL.

CDR3 in DNA: TGTGCCAGCAGTGAGGGGACAACGAACACTGAAGCTTTCTTT. Translated: CASSEGTTNTEAFF. This chain connects TRBV2 to TRBJ1-1; weak D call: TRBD1 (6 bases). CDR1 and CDR2 (germline): SNHLY, FYNNEI. The CDR3 loop spans 14 amino acids. The V and J ends lost 3 bases and 1 base respectively, with 9 bases between them. The whole variable domain, filled in from reference TRBV2 and TRBJ1-1, reads EPEVTQTPSHQVTQMGQEVILRCVPISNHLYFYWYRQILGQKVEFLVSFYNNEISEKSEIFDDQFSVERPDGSNFTLKIRSTKLEDSAMYFCASSEGTTNTEAFFGQGTRLTVV.

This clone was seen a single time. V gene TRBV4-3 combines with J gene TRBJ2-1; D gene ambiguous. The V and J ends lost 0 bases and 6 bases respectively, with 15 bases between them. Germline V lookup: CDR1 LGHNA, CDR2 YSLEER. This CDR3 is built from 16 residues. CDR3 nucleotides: TGCGCCAGCAGCCAAGATTACGGTGTATTCCGCAATGAGCAGTTCTTC. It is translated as CASSQDYGVFRNEQFF.

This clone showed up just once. CDR3 sequence: CASRSGLDRGEQYF. The CDR3 nucleotides are TGTGCCAGCAGATCGGGACTAGATAGGGGCGAGCAGTACTTC. The rearrangement uses TRBV6-5 and TRBJ2-7; 8 nucleotides match TRBD2. Germline V gives CDR1 MNHEY, CDR2 SVGAGI. The trim removed 6 bases at V and 6 bases at J, leaving 10 bases unmatched. The CDR3 loop spans 14 amino acids.